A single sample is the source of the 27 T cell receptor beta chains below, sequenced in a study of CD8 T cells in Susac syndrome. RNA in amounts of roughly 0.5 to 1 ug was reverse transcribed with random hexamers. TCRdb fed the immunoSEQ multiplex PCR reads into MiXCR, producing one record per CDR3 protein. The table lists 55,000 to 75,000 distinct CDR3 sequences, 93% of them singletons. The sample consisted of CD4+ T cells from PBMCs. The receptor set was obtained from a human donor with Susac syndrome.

The CDR3 nucleotides read TGCGCCAGCAGCCACGGATACGGCTTTGGGGCCAACGTCCTGACTTTC. Translation: CASSHGYGFGANVLTF. The rearrangement joins TRBV5-1 to TRBJ2-6; D remains ambiguous. Germline V gene sequence: CDR1 SGHRS, CDR2 YFSETQ. V was trimmed by 4 bases and J by 3 bases, leaving 14 bases between them. The CDR3 spans 16 residues.

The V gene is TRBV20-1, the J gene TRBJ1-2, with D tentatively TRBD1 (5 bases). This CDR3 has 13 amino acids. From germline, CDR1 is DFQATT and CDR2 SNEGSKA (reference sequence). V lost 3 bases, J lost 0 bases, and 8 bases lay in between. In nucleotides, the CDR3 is TGCAGTGCTAGTTCGGGGGCTAACTATGGCTACACCTTC. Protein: CSASSGANYGYTF.

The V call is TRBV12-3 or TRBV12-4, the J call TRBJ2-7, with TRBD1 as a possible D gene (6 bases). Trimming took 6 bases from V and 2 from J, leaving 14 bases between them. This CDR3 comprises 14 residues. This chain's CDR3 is CASSQTGTPYEQYF. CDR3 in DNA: TGTGCCAGCAGCCAGACAGGAACTCCCTACGAGCAGTACTTC.

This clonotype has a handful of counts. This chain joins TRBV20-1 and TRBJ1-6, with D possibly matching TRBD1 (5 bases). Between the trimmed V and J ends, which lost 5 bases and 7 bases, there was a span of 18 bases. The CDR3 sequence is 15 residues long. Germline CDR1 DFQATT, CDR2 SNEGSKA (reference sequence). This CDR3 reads CSAPALRQSNSPLHF. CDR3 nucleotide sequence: TGCAGTGCTCCAGCGCTAAGACAGTCGAATTCACCCCTCCACTTT.

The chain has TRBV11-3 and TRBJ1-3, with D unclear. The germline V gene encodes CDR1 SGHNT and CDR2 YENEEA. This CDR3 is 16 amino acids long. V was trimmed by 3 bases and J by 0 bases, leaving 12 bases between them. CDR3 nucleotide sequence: TGTGCCAGCAGCTTCGAGGGCCTTTTCTCTGGAAACACCATATATTTT. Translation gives CASSFEGLFSGNTIYF.

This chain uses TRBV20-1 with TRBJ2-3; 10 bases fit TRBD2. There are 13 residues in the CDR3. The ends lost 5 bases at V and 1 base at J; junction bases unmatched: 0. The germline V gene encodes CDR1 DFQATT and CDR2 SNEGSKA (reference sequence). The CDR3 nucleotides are TGCAGTGCTGGACTAGCGGGCACAGATACGCAGTATTTT. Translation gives CSAGLAGTDTQYF.

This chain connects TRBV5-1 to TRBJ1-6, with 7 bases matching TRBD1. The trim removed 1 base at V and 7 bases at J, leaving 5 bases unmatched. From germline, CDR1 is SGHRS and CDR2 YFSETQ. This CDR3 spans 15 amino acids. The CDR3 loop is CASSLSRGQNSPLHF. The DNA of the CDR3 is TGCGCCAGCAGCTTGTCTAGGGGGCAGAATTCACCCCTCCACTTT.

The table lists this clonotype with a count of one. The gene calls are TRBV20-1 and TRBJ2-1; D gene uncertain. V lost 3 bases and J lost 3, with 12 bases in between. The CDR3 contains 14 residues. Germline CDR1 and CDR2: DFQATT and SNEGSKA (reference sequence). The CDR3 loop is CSARRYPGYNEQFF. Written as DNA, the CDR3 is TGCAGTGCTAGGCGATACCCGGGCTACAATGAGCAGTTCTTC.

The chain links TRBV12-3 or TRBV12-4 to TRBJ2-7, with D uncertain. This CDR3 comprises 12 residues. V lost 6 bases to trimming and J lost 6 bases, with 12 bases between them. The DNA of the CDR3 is TGTGCCAGCAGATTCAATGAGATCGAGCAGTACTTC. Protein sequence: CASRFNEIEQYF.

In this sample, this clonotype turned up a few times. CDR3 coding DNA: TGTGCCAGCAGCCAAGATCTGGGGCAGGGACAGGGAGAGACCCAGTACTTC. The encoded protein is CASSQDLGQGQGETQYF. V gene TRBV3-1 combines with J gene TRBJ2-5, with TRBD1 matching 9 bases. The CDR3 totals 17 residues. Germline V gene lookup returns CDR1 LGHDT and CDR2 YNNKEL (reference sequence). J lost 4 bases, V lost 0 bases, and 9 bases had no gene match.

The CDR3 sequence: CAGGGDYNEQFF. Here the CDR3 DNA reads TGTGCAGGCGGGGGCGACTACAATGAGCAGTTCTTC. V and J are TRBV2 and TRBJ2-1; D is perhaps TRBD2 (7 bases). CDR1 SNHLY and CDR2 FYNNEI come from the germline V gene. The CDR3 is 12 amino acids.

CDR3 amino acids: CTPRGAGGFYNEQFF. The CDR3 coding sequence is TGCACCCCCAGGGGAGCGGGGGGCTTCTACAATGAGCAGTTCTTC. The chain employs TRBV20-1 and TRBJ2-1; TRBD2 matches 9 bases. The CDR3 spans 15 residues. Germline CDR1 and CDR2: DFQATT and SNEGSKA (reference sequence).

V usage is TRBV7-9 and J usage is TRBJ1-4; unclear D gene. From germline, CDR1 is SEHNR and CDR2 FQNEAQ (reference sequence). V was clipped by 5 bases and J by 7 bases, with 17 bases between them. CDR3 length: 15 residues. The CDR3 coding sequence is TGTGCCAGCAGCAATATGGGCCCGGTGGGTGAAAAACTGTTTTTT. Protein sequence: CASSNMGPVGEKLFF.

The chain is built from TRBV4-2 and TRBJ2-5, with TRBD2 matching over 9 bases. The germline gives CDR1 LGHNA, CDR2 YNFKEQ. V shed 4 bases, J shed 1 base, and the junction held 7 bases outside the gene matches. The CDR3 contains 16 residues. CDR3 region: CASSLASGGPQETQYF. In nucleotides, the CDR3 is TGTGCCAGCAGCCTTGCGAGCGGGGGGCCCCAAGAGACCCAGTACTTC.

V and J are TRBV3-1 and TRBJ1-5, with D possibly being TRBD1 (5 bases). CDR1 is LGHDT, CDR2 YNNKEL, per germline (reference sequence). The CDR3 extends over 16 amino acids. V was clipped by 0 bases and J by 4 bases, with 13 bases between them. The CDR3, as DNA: TGTGCCAGCAGCCAAGAATGGGCCCAGGGAAATCAGCCCCAGCATTTT. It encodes CASSQEWAQGNQPQHF.

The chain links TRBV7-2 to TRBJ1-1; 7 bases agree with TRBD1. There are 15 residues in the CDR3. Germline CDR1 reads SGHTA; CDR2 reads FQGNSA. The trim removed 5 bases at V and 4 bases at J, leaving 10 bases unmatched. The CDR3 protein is CASSTRQGGFTEAFF. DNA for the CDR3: TGTGCCAGCAGCACCCGACAGGGTGGTTTCACTGAAGCTTTCTTT.

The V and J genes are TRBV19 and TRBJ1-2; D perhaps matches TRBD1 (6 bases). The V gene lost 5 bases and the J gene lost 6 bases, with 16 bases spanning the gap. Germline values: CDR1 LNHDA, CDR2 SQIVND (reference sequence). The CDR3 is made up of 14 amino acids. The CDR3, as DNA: TGTGCCAGTAGTGGAGGACAGTCTATGGATGGCTACACCTTC. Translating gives CASSGGQSMDGYTF.

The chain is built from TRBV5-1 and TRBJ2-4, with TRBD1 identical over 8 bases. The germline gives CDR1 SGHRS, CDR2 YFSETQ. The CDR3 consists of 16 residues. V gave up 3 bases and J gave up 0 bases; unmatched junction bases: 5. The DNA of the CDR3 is TGCGCCAGCAGCTCGGGGACAGGATTAGCCAAAAACATTCAGTACTTC. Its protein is CASSSGTGLAKNIQYF. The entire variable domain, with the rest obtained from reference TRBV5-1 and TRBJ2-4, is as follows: KAGVTQTPRYLIKTRGQQVTLSCSPISGHRSVSWYQQTPGQGLQFLFEYFSETQRNKGNFPGRFSGRQFSNSRSEMNVSTLELGDSALYLCASSSGTGLAKNIQYFGAGTRLSVL.

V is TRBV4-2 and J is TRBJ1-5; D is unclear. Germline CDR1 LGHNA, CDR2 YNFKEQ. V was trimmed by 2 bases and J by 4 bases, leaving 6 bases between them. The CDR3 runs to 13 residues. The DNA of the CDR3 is TGTGCCAGCAGCCAACGGGCAAATCAGCCCCAGCATTTT. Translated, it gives CASSQRANQPQHF.

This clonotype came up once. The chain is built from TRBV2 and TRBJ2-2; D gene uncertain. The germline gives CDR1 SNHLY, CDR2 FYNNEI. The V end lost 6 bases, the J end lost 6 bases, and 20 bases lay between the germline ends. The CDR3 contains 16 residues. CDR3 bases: TGTGCCAGCAGAGCCTTTCGCCCTCCTCCCTCCGGGGAGCTGTTTTTT. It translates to CASRAFRPPPSGELFF.

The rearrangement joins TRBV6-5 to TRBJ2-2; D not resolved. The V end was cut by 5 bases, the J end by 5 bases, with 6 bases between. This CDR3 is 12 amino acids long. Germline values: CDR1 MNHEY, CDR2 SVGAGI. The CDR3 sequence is CASSKRTGELFF. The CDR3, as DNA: TGTGCCAGCAGTAAACGGACCGGGGAGCTGTTTTTT.

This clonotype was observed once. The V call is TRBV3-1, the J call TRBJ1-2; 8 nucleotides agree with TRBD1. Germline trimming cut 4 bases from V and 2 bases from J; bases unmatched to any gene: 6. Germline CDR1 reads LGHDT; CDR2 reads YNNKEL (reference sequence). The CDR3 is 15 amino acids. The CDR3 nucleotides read TGTGCCAGCAGCCTTGGACAGGGAGTCAACTATGGCTACACCTTC. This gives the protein CASSLGQGVNYGYTF.

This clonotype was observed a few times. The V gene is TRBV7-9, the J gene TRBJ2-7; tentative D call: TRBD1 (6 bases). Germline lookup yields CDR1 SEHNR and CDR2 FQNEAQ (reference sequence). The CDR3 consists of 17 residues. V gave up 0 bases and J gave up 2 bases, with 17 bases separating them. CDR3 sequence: CASSLAYKLPGAYEQYF. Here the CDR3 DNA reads TGTGCCAGCAGCTTAGCGTACAAGCTTCCAGGGGCCTACGAGCAGTACTTC.

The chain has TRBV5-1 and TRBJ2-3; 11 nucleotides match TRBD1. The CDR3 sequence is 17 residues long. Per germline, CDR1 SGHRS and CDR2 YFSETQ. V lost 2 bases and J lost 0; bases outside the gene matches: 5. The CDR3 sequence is CASSFRTGGLSTDTQYF. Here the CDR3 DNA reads TGCGCCAGCAGCTTTAGGACAGGGGGCCTTAGCACAGATACGCAGTATTTT.

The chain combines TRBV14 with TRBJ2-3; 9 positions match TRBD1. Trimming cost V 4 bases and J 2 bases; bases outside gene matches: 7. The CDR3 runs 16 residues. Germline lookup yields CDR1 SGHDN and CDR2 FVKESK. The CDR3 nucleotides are TGTGCCAGCAGCCTACGGACAGGGGCGTTCACAGATACGCAGTATTTT. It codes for CASSLRTGAFTDTQYF. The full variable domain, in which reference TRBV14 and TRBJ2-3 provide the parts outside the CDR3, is EAGVTQFPSHSVIEKGQTVTLRCDPISGHDNLYWYRRVMGKEIKFLLHFVKESKQDESGMPNNRFLAERTGGTYSTLKVQPAELEDSGVYFCASSLRTGAFTDTQYFGPGTRLTVL.

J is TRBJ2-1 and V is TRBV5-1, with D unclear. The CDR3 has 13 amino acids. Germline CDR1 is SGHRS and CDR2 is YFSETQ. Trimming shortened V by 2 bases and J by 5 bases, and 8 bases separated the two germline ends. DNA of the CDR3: TGCGCCAGCAGCTTTGCCCCGAACAATGAGCAGTTCTTC. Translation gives CASSFAPNNEQFF.

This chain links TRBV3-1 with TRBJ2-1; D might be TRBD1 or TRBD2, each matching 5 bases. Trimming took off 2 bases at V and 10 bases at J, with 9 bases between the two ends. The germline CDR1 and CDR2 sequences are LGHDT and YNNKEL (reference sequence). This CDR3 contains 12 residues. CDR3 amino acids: CASSQRGGEQFF. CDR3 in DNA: TGTGCCAGCAGCCAAAGGGGCGGGGAGCAGTTCTTC.